This T cell receptor beta chain was recovered during a study of T cells expressing NK-cell markers (dated by TCRdb to between 2020 and 2021). For context, the study as a whole: Fewer than ten donors provided sorted CD3+CD56+NKG2C+, CD3+CD56+NKG2C- and CD3+CD56-NKG2C+ T-cell subsets, whose TCR beta-chain repertoires were profiled. Among the eight sequenced donors, only one was HCMV-seronegative, while the other seven were HCMV-seropositive. The study sequenced eight donors, all healthy volunteers chosen at random: three men and five women. Illumina HiSeq 2000/2500, MiSeq or NextSeq was used to sequence libraries as 2 x 150 bp reads.

HCMV-specific IgG was detected in serum with a commercial ELISA kit to determine HCMV serostatus. Ficoll density gradient centrifugation was used to isolate peripheral blood mononuclear cells from blood. CDR1 and CDR2 (KGHDR, SFDVKD) derive from the germline V gene. The CDR3 runs 13 residues from the cysteine to the phenylalanine. The DNA sequence is not available. The research as a whole found: Whether the expanded NKG2C-expressing T cell clones were specific for HCMV antigens remained unclear. For several donors, the dominant CD3+CD56+NKG2C+ clonotypes were among the top 10 CD8+ clonotypes and accounted for roughly 1.0-8% of CD8+ T cells. Those dominant clonotypes were again the most abundant among CD3+CD56-NKG2C+ cells in a few donors, at about 25-65%.

Notes on this clonotype: The specificity of this receptor is unknown.

The sequencer listed for this sample is Illumina HiSeq 2000. 5'RACE template switching, by which a universal primer site and unique molecular identifiers were added, was used to make TCR beta cDNA libraries. Priming for cDNA synthesis came from the TCR beta constant segment, and two successive PCR amplification steps followed. Regarding the original processing steps: MIGEC was used to demultiplex reads and group the reads by UMI, and MiTCR was used to assemble and quantify clonotypes. To exclude erroneous sequences, only TCR cDNA sequences supported by at least two reads were retained. Downstream repertoire analysis used the tcR package, and clonotypes were matched across fractions by CDR3 nucleotide sequence plus V segment. VDJmatch was used to annotate antigen specificity against VDJdb, with one amino acid substitution allowed in CDR3. TCRdb reanalyzed the reads, keeping one entry per CDR3 protein sequence and omitting DNA. The V and J calls here are based on TCRdb, not the publication. The sample's table lists a count of about 400,000 distinct CDR3 sequences. The ten largest account for around 10% of the sample.

Sequencing was done on a sample of blood T cells: a sorted CD56 or NKG2C T cell subset, CD4+ or CD8+ T cells, or bulk PBMC T cells (not recorded which). The receptor chain draws on TRBV24-1 and TRBJ1-5. This sequence was found in a woman aged 45 to 65 in good health. Donor details come from another sample of the same person, matched by shared clones. CDR3 reads: CATSDLLGQPQHF.